These T cell receptor beta chains were read from a single sample in a study of monozygotic twins with inflammatory bowel disease. TCRdb reprocessed the 5' RACE reads; each CDR3 protein has one entry and no DNA is given. The sample table sets out around 99,000 distinct CDR3 sequences. The sequenced sample was blood. Receptors were obtained from a human donor with ulcerative colitis or Crohn's disease, or a healthy co-twin of an affected twin (not recorded which). Each CDR3 is given with its conserved first and last residue.

>TRBV6-1|TRBJ1-1
CASSEDTGGGTEAFF
>TRBV2|TRBJ2-3
CASRRAWRTADTQYF
>TRBV18|TRBJ1-1
CASSLQGGGTEAFF
>TRBV27|TRBJ1-2
CASSSLEGTGVYGYTF
>TRBV10-3|TRBJ2-1
CAISEDRNNEQFF
>TRBV4-3|TRBJ1-4
CASSQDASFEKLFF
>TRBV20-1|TRBJ2-5
CSARKQGDETQYF
>TRBV3-1|TRBJ2-1
CASSSLRWTSGESEQFF
>TRBV20-1|TRBJ2-3
CSATSHADTQYF
>TRBV5-1|TRBJ2-1
CASSPGTGTEYNEQFF
>TRBV27|TRBJ2-5
CASSLSETSGWETQYF
>TRBV7-9|TRBJ1-1
CASSRANTEAFF
>TRBV5-1|TRBJ2-5
CASSSRPQETQYF
>TRBV20-1|TRBJ2-7
CSASGLTDEQYF
>TRBV7-2|TRBJ1-5
CASSSPGPSQPQHF
>TRBV24-1|TRBJ1-2
CATSPGETNYGYTF
>TRBV5-6|TRBJ2-1
CASSWAAGPNEQFF
>TRBV5-1|TRBJ1-2
CASSLGDTNYGYTF
>TRBV9|TRBJ1-3
CASSIVGDRGNTIYF
>TRBV12-3/TRBV12-4|TRBJ2-5
CASSDRGRETQYF
>TRBV12-3/TRBV12-4|TRBJ2-7
CASSLAGSRGEQYF
>TRBV20-1|TRBJ2-5
CSAKRGAGEETQYF
>TRBV5-4|TRBJ1-3
CASSFDGNTIYF
>TRBV6-5|TRBJ2-5
CASSPGRGETQYF
>TRBV7-2|TRBJ1-3
CASSLPPRQGGNTIYF
>TRBV5-1|TRBJ2-3
CASSLQVWDTQYF
>TRBV5-4|TRBJ2-5
CASSTGPPEETQYF
>TRBV4-1|TRBJ2-5
CASSQVQMQETQYF
>TRBV7-8|TRBJ2-1
CASSYHGRTIYYNEQFF
>TRBV28|TRBJ1-5
CATSDRVQPQHF
>TRBV5-1|TRBJ1-4
CASSLFSGNEKLFF
>TRBV6-1|TRBJ1-5
CASSEEPSGYSNQPQHF
>TRBV6-1|TRBJ2-1
CASSGTSGGANEQFF
>TRBV30|TRBJ2-5
CAWSGTGFSPETQYF
>TRBV5-1|TRBJ2-2
CASRPTSGYTGELFF
>TRBV5-1|TRBJ2-2
CASSFEQTGELFF
>TRBV7-2|TRBJ2-5
CASSIGASETQYF
>TRBV27|TRBJ2-7
CASKEPGLTHEQYF
>TRBV18|TRBJ1-5
CASLQGNNQPQHF
>TRBV5-5|TRBJ2-3
CASRFKKPGYLLDTQYF
>TRBV12-3/TRBV12-4|TRBJ1-6
CASRTGTGAPILHF
>TRBV9|TRBJ2-5
CASSVGTSGQETQYF
>TRBV29-1|TRBJ1-1
CSAQGRGNTEAFF
>TRBV29-1|TRBJ1-1
CSVGRDRNTEAFF
>TRBV5-1|TRBJ2-1
CASSYELGRWANEQFF
>TRBV21-1|TRBJ2-3
CASGEGGRGTDTQYF
>TRBV7-2|TRBJ1-6
CASGWGFEYSPLHF
>TRBV5-1|TRBJ2-1
CASSPGLVSDEQFF